This TCR beta chain derives from a study of early T cells in non-severe SARS-CoV-2 infection. The CDR3 runs to 15 residues. Germline CDR1 reads SQVTM; CDR2 reads ANQGSEA. Unmatched junction bases numbered 9, after V lost 7 bases and J lost 1 base. TCRdb independently ran MiXCR on the 5' RACE reads; one entry per CDR3 protein. The sample contains some 39,000 distinct CDR3 sequences, less than 8.5% of which appear only once. This clonotype was observed at least ten times. This TCR was sampled from an adult who was a healthcare worker with PCR-confirmed SARS-CoV-2 infection or an uninfected control (not recorded which). The rearrangement uses TRBV29-1 and TRBJ2-3; 9 bases match TRBD1. The sample was whole blood. The CDR3 DNA reads TGCAGCGCAACGCTACAGGGGGCGGGCACAGATACGCAGTATTTT. This sequence encodes CSATLQGAGTDTQYF.